This TCR beta chain was recorded in a study of post-analysis software for immune sequencing data. Overall study: The study covered relapsing-remitting, secondary progressive and progressive-relapsing courses of multiple sclerosis. Study results and caveats: Roughly 5 TRBV segments occurring more often in patients than controls included TRBV5-6, TRBV5-1 and TRBV20-1. Multiple sclerosis patients showed significantly lower normalized Chao1 diversity than controls did. Under the F measure, samples that were prepared in one batch clustered strongly together.

cDNA libraries of TCR beta carried unique molecular identifiers. Input populations of 1 to 10 million T cells gave rise to roughly 500,000 cDNA molecules. TCRdb re-analysed the PCR reads in MiXCR, keeping a single row per CDR3 protein. Seen here are roughly 620,000 distinct CDR3 sequences, 44% observed once, and the top ten hold about 1.5%. Looked up from germline, CDR1 is SGHAT and CDR2 is FQNNGV. This CDR3 is built from 13 residues. The V gene lost 3 bases and the J gene lost 5 bases, with 10 bases spanning the gap. Concerning this clonotype itself: Its antigen is not identified.

The J gene is TRBJ1-1, the V gene TRBV11-2; perhaps TRBD1 as D (6 bases). Sequenced: blood. The clonotype was recovered from a girl aged 10 to 17 with multiple sclerosis. CDR3 sequence reads: CASSFTGKTEAFF. In nucleotides, the CDR3 is TGTGCCAGCAGCTTTACAGGGAAGACTGAAGCTTTCTTT.